Listed below are T cell receptor beta chains from one sample, sequenced in a study of monozygotic twins with inflammatory bowel disease. Reanalyzing the 5' RACE reads, TCRdb keeps one entry per CDR3 protein, without DNA. This table holds 160,000 or so distinct CDR3 sequences. Sample: blood. These receptors were taken from a human donor with ulcerative colitis or Crohn's disease, or a healthy co-twin of an affected twin (not recorded which). Each CDR3 is given with its conserved first and last residue.

TRBJ2-6 TRBV5-1 CASSFTGAGANVLTF
TRBJ2-2 TRBV12-3/TRBV12-4 CASSFMLGTGELFF
TRBJ1-2 TRBV20-1 CSAPEGARNYGYTF
TRBJ1-5 TRBV7-8 CASSLDMGPQGPQHF
TRBJ2-3 TRBV12-3/TRBV12-4 CASSSWGRGSDTQYF
TRBJ1-4 TRBV5-1 CASSFLPPDRGSEKLFF
TRBJ1-5 TRBV12-3/TRBV12-4 CASSQYKNQPQHF
TRBJ2-1 TRBV20-1 CSAIVGRGLNEQFF
TRBJ1-6 TRBV7-2 CASSGQGERSPLHF
TRBJ2-2 TRBV5-1 CASSMAVLGHFTGELFF
TRBJ2-3 TRBV20-1 CSASEGWTQYF
TRBJ2-7 TRBV4-3 CASSPRAGASYEQYF
TRBJ2-2 TRBV7-9 CASRQGAHTGELFF
TRBJ2-5 TRBV20-1 CSARDLALAGGGETQYF
TRBJ2-1 TRBV2 CASSTNGQYNEQFF
TRBJ2-3 TRBV6-5 CASSYRPPARTDTQYF
TRBJ1-1 TRBV5-1 CASNPRMSGTEAFF
TRBJ2-5 TRBV2 CASSQLQGQTQYF
TRBJ2-5 TRBV12-3/TRBV12-4 CASSLGWETQYF
TRBJ2-3 TRBV7-2 CASSLSIAVVTDTQYF
TRBJ2-1 TRBV5-1 CASSPGPRGDNEQFF
TRBJ1-6 TRBV6-1 CASGNSNNSPLHF
TRBJ2-7 TRBV14 CASSQVAEKGQGDEQYF
TRBJ2-2 TRBV4-3 CASSRTTTGELFF
TRBJ1-1 TRBV28 CASSLSVINTEAFF
TRBJ2-1 TRBV13 CASSLGREQFF
TRBJ2-2 TRBV15 CATRLDRVTGELFF
TRBJ2-5 TRBV9 CASSVGAGGGQETQYF
TRBJ1-5 TRBV15 CATSRDRYGNQPQHF
TRBJ2-2 TRBV10-3 CAISEPLRGDTGELFF
TRBJ2-5 TRBV7-9 CASSPGGWSTETQYF
TRBJ2-7 TRBV20-1 CSAQKAASSSYEQYF
TRBJ1-2 TRBV9 CASSEGGGSYGYTF
TRBJ2-5 TRBV25-1 CASSDSYRGRTQYF
TRBJ1-1 TRBV20-1 CSADRTGDLAEAFF
TRBJ2-3 TRBV12-3/TRBV12-4 CASSPGTVTDTQYF
TRBJ2-1 TRBV27 CASTKEGFYNEQFF
TRBJ2-5 TRBV27 CASSPIPGPVQETQYF
TRBJ2-1 TRBV6-5 CASSSGLAGGFNEQFF
TRBJ2-6 TRBV5-5 CASSLEGGSGANVLTF
TRBJ1-1 TRBV5-5 CASSFLDRGIKAFF
TRBJ2-5 TRBV11-3 CASSFREGPETQYF
TRBJ1-2 TRBV7-9 CASSFASNYGYTF
TRBJ2-2 TRBV4-3 CASSPVAGLAELEGGELFF
TRBJ1-2 TRBV20-1 CSGRAYYGYTF
TRBJ2-1 TRBV25-1 CASSGLPSGVSYNEQFF